The clone carrying this T cell receptor beta chain was found a few times. The data are from a study of T cells in Graves' hyperthyroidism and ophthalmopathy. Looking at the study overall: Specimen type is peripheral blood, collected at initial diagnosis prior to any treatment.

RNA transcripts were the template for amplifying TCR beta CDR3 regions. TCR CDR3 regions were first amplified by RT-PCR with HTBI primers. TCRdb reanalysed the multiplex PCR reads using MiXCR and keeps one entry per CDR3 protein. The sample includes some 600,000 distinct CDR3 sequences, approximately 15% seen only once; the top ten take 5% to 7%. V lost 5 bases and J 3 bases, leaving 11 bases between the germline ends. This CDR3 contains 12 residues. Looked up from germline, CDR1 is SQVTM and CDR2 is ANQGSEA. The V call is TRBV29-1, the J call TRBJ2-7; D is possibly TRBD2 (6 bases). Material for sequencing was blood. The TCR sequence derives from a woman younger than 45 with Graves' hyperthyroidism that later progressed to Graves' ophthalmopathy. The CDR3 bases are TGCAGCGTTTCCGGGGGTTACTACGAGCAGTACTTC. Translated, it gives CSVSGGYYEQYF.